This TCR beta chain was sequenced for a study of beta chain features in type 1 diabetes. Overall study results and limits: Patients and controls would be equally affected if PCR favored shorter templates. A moderate, significant TCRB CDR3 shortening appeared in type 1 diabetes across four CD4+ subsets. Here, the possible influence of HLA type (on TCRB rearrangement) remained unresolved.

This clone appeared a few times. The antigen is not known. The junction had 8 bases not matched to a gene; V was cut back by 3 bases and J by 2 bases. Germline CDR1 reads KGHSH; CDR2 reads LQKENI. CDR3 size: 17 residues. Reverse transcribing all isolated RNA meant expressed TCRB transcripts were sequenced. Assay: immunoSEQ multiplex PCR; the TCRdb copy retains only in-frame clones and omits some. The table shows more than 100,000 clones, with approximately 10% occurring only once. The sequence derives from a man aged 25 to 40 with type 1 diabetes. Sequenced input: central memory CD4+ T cells from blood. The chain has TRBV18 and TRBJ1-1; 11 bases are a match to TRBD1. In nucleotides, the CDR3 is TGTGCCAGCTCACCCTTTTCGGGACAGGGGGTCAACACTGAAGCTTTCTTT. Protein sequence: CASSPFSGQGVNTEAFF. Full variable domain (outside the CDR3, taken from reference TRBV18 and TRBJ1-1): NAGVMQNPRHLVRRRGQEARLRCSPMKGHSHVYWYRQLPEEGLKFMVYLQKENIIDESGMPKERFSAEFPKEGPSILRIQQVVRGDSAAYFCASSPFSGQGVNTEAFFGQGTRLTVV.